This T cell receptor beta chain stems from a study of beta chain features in type 1 diabetes. Notes on the study in general: Researchers could not determine here whether HLA type influences TCRB rearrangement. For Type 1 diabetes patients, all four CD4+ subsets carried TCRB CDR3s that were moderately but significantly shorter.

This clone occurred a few times. What it recognizes is unknown. Every bit of the isolated RNA underwent reverse transcription, so sequencing read expressed TCRB transcripts. The table came from immunoSEQ multiplex PCR; TCRdb's copy has only in-frame clones and leaves some out. The data contain around 170,000 clones, roughly 9% of them singletons. Each donor gave one heparinised blood draw averaging around 120 mL. V was clipped by 4 bases and J by 0 bases; unmatched bases: 6. The germline V gene has CDR1 MGHRA and CDR2 YSYEKL. The CDR3 is made up of 15 amino acids. The TCR originated in a woman in her twenties or thirties with type 1 diabetes. The rearrangement uses TRBV4-1 and TRBJ2-7, with TRBD1 matching 7 bases. Sequencing was carried out using central memory CD4+ T cells from blood. In DNA form, the CDR3 reads TGCGCCAGCAGCCCTACAGGGGCCAACTCCTACGAGCAGTACTTC. The encoded protein is CASSPTGANSYEQYF.